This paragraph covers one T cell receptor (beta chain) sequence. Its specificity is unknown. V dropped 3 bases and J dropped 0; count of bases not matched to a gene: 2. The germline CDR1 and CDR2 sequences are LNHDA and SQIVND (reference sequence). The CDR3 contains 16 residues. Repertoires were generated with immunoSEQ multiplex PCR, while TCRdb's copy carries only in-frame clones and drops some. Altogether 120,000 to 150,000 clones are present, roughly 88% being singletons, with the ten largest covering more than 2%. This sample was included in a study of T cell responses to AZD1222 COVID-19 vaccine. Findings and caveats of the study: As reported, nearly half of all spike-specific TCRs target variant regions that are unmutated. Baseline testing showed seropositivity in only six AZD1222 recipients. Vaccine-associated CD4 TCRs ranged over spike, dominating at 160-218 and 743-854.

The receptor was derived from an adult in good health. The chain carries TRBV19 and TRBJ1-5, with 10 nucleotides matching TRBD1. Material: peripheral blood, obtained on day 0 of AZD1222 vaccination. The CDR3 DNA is TGTGCCAGTAGTATTTGGACAGGGGGTAGCAATCAGCCCCAGCATTTT. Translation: CASSIWTGGSNQPQHF.